The 31 T cell receptor beta chains in this list originate from one sample, sequenced in a study of shared T cell receptors in the human thymus. TCRdb's table, derived via immunoSEQ multiplex PCR, lists solely in-frame clones and lacks some. Of hundreds of thousands of clones detected, over 75% appear once; the ten largest clones hold around 0.01%. This sample was shared with a second study, whose subject was human thymus T cells.

Sequenced material: thymocytes. The source is a boy younger than two with a congenital heart defect.

This clone was observed a single time. This chain joins TRBV7-9 and TRBJ2-5; perhaps TRBD2 as D (5 bases). There are 17 residues in the CDR3. V was trimmed by 2 bases and J by 1 base, leaving 17 bases between them. Germline lookup yields CDR1 SEHNR and CDR2 FQNEAQ (reference sequence). The CDR3, as DNA: TGTGCCAGCAGCTTACAGTCGCCAGGAGGTTCCCAAGAGACCCAGTACTTC. Protein product: CASSLQSPGGSQETQYF.

This chain uses TRBV15 with TRBJ2-7; tentative D call: TRBD2 (5 bases). The CDR3 runs 12 residues. Germline V gives CDR1 LNHNV, CDR2 YYDKDF (reference sequence). Deletions cut 6 bases from V and 4 bases from J, with 10 bases between. The CDR3 DNA reads TGTGCCACCAGTCTGAGAGGGTACGAGCAGTACTTC. As protein: CATSLRGYEQYF.

The chain is built from TRBV4-1 and TRBJ2-5, with 7 positions matching TRBD2. Germline CDR1 MGHRA, CDR2 YSYEKL. CDR3 length: 16 residues. V lost 3 bases to trimming and J lost 7 bases; unmatched junction nucleotides: 14. The CDR3 DNA follows: TGCGCCAGCAGCCAGGCCAGGGATGCCGGGGGGTGGACCCAGTACTTC. Translating gives CASSQARDAGGWTQYF.

The table lists this clone with a few counts. The chain joins TRBV5-4 to TRBJ2-7, with D possibly TRBD2 on 5 matching bases. This CDR3 has 15 amino acids. Germline-derived CDR1 and CDR2 are SGHNT and YYREEE (reference sequence). Deletions cut 0 bases from V and 7 bases from J, with 17 bases between. CDR3 sequence reads: CASSLVSQPTGEQYF. The CDR3 DNA reads as TGTGCCAGCAGCTTGGTATCGCAGCCAACGGGGGAGCAGTACTTC.

This chain connects TRBV7-2 to TRBJ2-7; 9 positions agree with TRBD1. The CDR3 extends over 14 amino acids. Germline CDR1 SGHTA, CDR2 FQGNSA. J was trimmed by 7 bases and V by 3 bases; bases with no gene match: 7. CDR3 in amino acids: CASSLDRGLEEQYF. Written as DNA, the CDR3 is TGTGCCAGCAGCTTGGACAGGGGCTTGGAGGAGCAGTACTTC.

Of note for this clone: This same CDR3 is encoded by further DNA sequences in the sample. The rearrangement uses TRBV9 and TRBJ2-7; 9 nucleotides align to TRBD2. Germline CDR1 is SGDLS and CDR2 is YYNGEE. The CDR3 has 15 residues. Trimming cost V 0 bases and J 1 base; bases outside gene matches: 2. The CDR3 region is CASSVGAGGSYEQYF. DNA of the CDR3: TGTGCCAGCAGCGTAGGGGCGGGAGGGTCCTACGAGCAGTACTTC.

The genes are TRBV23-1 and TRBJ2-2; TRBD2 aligns across 7 bases. TRBV23-1 carries the ORF label, with uncertain function. With 4 bases clipped from V and 5 bases from J, the junction kept 7 bases outside the gene matches. The length of the CDR3 is 15 residues. The DNA for the CDR3 is TGCGCCAGCAGTCGCGTGGGAGGGCCGACCGGGGAGCTGTTTTTT. It encodes CASSRVGGPTGELFF.

Written as DNA, the CDR3 is TGTGCCAGCAGTGCGGGGCCTTACGAGCAGTACTTC. Its translation is CASSAGPYEQYF. This chain uses TRBV6-5 with TRBJ2-7, with TRBD2 as a possible D gene (6 bases). This CDR3 has 12 residues. Trimming stripped 5 bases from V and 4 bases from J, with 9 bases between. CDR1 MNHEY and CDR2 SVGAGI come from the germline V gene.

The chain carries TRBV18 and TRBJ2-5, with 8 bases lining up with TRBD1. V gave up 0 bases and J gave up 0 bases; unmatched junction bases: 6. This CDR3 contains 17 residues. CDR1 KGHSH and CDR2 LQKENI come from the germline V gene. The CDR3 sequence: CASSPPSHRGYQETQYF. The DNA for the CDR3 is TGTGCCAGCTCACCACCGAGTCACAGGGGGTACCAAGAGACCCAGTACTTC. Variable domain in full (rest from reference TRBV18 and TRBJ2-5): NAGVMQNPRHLVRRRGQEARLRCSPMKGHSHVYWYRQLPEEGLKFMVYLQKENIIDESGMPKERFSAEFPKEGPSILRIQQVVRGDSAAYFCASSPPSHRGYQETQYFGPGTRLLVL.

The chain carries TRBV27 and TRBJ1-1; a possible D gene is TRBD1 (5 bases). Germline V gives CDR1 MNHEY, CDR2 SMNVEV (reference sequence). V gave up 4 bases and J gave up 1 base, with 10 bases separating them. The CDR3 loop spans 14 amino acids. The CDR3 DNA sequence: TGTGCCAGCAGTTCGCCTGACAGGAACACTGAAGCTTTCTTT. Amino acid sequence: CASSSPDRNTEAFF.

This chain connects TRBV9 to TRBJ2-7, with 9 bases identical to TRBD2. Germline CDR1 and CDR2: SGDLS and YYNGEE. The V segment lost 0 bases and the J segment 4 bases; nucleotides outside the gene matches: 8. The CDR3 is 16 amino acids. The CDR3: CASSVAPAGGPYEQYF. CDR3 in DNA: TGTGCCAGCAGCGTAGCTCCAGCGGGAGGCCCGTACGAGCAGTACTTC.

The chain carries TRBV18 and TRBJ1-2; D is ambiguous. Germline V gives CDR1 KGHSH, CDR2 LQKENI. V was cut by 3 bases and J by 0 bases, with 11 bases left in between. CDR3 length equals 15 residues. CDR3 amino acids: CASSPRREANYGYTF. DNA for the CDR3: TGTGCCAGCTCACCGAGGAGAGAAGCTAACTATGGCTACACCTTC.

The chain employs TRBV5-5 and TRBJ1-4; D call uncertain. From germline, CDR1 is SGHKS and CDR2 YYEKEE (reference sequence). The CDR3 runs 13 residues. V lost 0 bases and J 7 bases, leaving 7 bases between the germline ends. CDR3 bases: TGTGCCAGCAGCTTGGCGGGTGGTGAAAAACTGTTTTTT. The encoded protein is CASSLAGGEKLFF.

V usage is TRBV7-8 and J usage is TRBJ2-3, with 12 bases identical to TRBD2. V shed 3 bases and J 5 bases; nucleotides not matched to a gene: 9. The CDR3 runs 17 residues. Germline CDR1 reads SGHVS; CDR2 reads FQNEAQ. The CDR3 DNA reads as TGTGCCAGCAGCTTTGAGGCTAGCGGGAGGGCCCGAGATACGCAGTATTTT. It is translated as CASSFEASGRARDTQYF.

The gene calls are TRBV7-8 and TRBJ1-5; D ambiguous. The V and J ends lost 7 bases and 4 bases respectively, with 17 bases between them. The V gene's germline CDR1 is SGHVS and CDR2 FQNEAQ. CDR3 length equals 15 residues. The chain's CDR3 is CASNDEARPNQPQHF. As DNA, the CDR3 is TGTGCCAGCAATGATGAGGCCCGACCAAATCAGCCCCAGCATTTT.

The chain links TRBV10-3 to TRBJ2-1; 10 bases match TRBD2. Germline V gives CDR1 ENHRY, CDR2 SYGVKD. The CDR3 totals 16 residues. Trimming removed 4 bases from V and 7 bases from J; junction bases left unmatched: 10. CDR3 bases: TGTGCCATCAGTGGGACCGGGACTAGCGAGCCGAATGAGCAGTTCTTC. This translates into CAISGTGTSEPNEQFF.

This chain connects TRBV30 to TRBJ2-7; 13 nucleotides agree with TRBD2. The CDR3 runs to 15 residues. The germline gives CDR1 GTSNPN, CDR2 SVGIG (reference sequence). V trimming: 1 base; J trimming: 4 bases; junction bases outside the gene matches: 4. The DNA for the CDR3 is TGTGCCTGGAGTGACCGGACTAGCGGGAGTTACGAGCAGTACTTC. This gives the protein CAWSDRTSGSYEQYF.

This rearrangement joins TRBV12-5 to TRBJ2-2; D is unclear. The V end was cut by 3 bases, the J end by 5 bases, with 4 bases between. The germline V gene encodes CDR1 LGHNT and CDR2 FRNRAP. This CDR3 comprises 12 residues. The CDR3 spells CASGFRTGELFF. The CDR3 bases are TGTGCTAGTGGTTTCAGGACCGGGGAGCTGTTTTTT. The entire variable domain, with the rest obtained from reference TRBV12-5 and TRBJ2-2, is as follows: DARVTQTPRHKVTEMGQEVTMRCQPILGHNTVFWYRQTMMQGLELLAYFRNRAPLDDSGMPKDRFSAEMPDATLATLKIQPSEPRDSAVYFCASGFRTGELFFGEGSRLTVL.

This chain links TRBV25-1 with TRBJ2-7, with a weak D call TRBD2 (5 bases). The V gene's germline CDR1 is MGHDK and CDR2 SYGVNS. CDR3 length: 15 amino acids. Trimming left V 2 bases short and J 2 bases short, with 13 bases between. Written as DNA, the CDR3 is TGTGCCAGCAGTGAAAAACAGTACGGGGCCTACGAGCAGTACTTC. It specifies CASSEKQYGAYEQYF.

The rearrangement links TRBV23-1 to TRBJ1-4; 8 bases are shared with TRBD1. TRBV23-1 counts as an open reading frame of uncertain function. The CDR3 loop spans 16 amino acids. J was trimmed by 4 bases and V by 1 base; bases with no gene match: 5. The CDR3 bases are TGCGCCAGCAGTCAATGGCGACAGGGGCATAATGAAAAACTGTTTTTT. This sequence encodes CASSQWRQGHNEKLFF.

The chain uses TRBV5-5 and TRBJ1-2, with no clear D. The CDR3 runs to 14 residues. V was shortened by 0 bases and J by 4 bases, with 10 bases between the two germline ends. Germline-derived CDR1 and CDR2 are SGHKS and YYEKEE (reference sequence). CDR3 sequence: CASSLAYYIYGYTF. The CDR3 DNA is TGTGCCAGCAGCTTGGCATATTACATCTATGGCTACACCTTC.

This chain uses TRBV6-5 with TRBJ2-1, with TRBD2 matching over 9 bases. Trimming removed 4 bases from V and 3 bases from J; junction bases left unmatched: 7. This CDR3 is 16 amino acids long. Germline CDR1 is MNHEY and CDR2 is SVGAGI. CDR3 loop: CASSWSGRTFYNEQFF. As DNA, the CDR3 is TGTGCCAGCAGTTGGAGCGGGAGGACCTTCTACAATGAGCAGTTCTTC.

The chain recombines TRBV6-1 with TRBJ2-7; TRBD2 agrees at 9 bases. The length of the CDR3 is 19 residues. V shed 4 bases, J shed 0 bases, and the junction held 16 bases outside the gene matches. Germline V gene data show CDR1 as MNHNS and CDR2 as SASEGT. CDR3 in amino acids: CASSGLSASGTKSSYEQYF. CDR3 nucleotide sequence: TGTGCCAGCAGTGGGCTTTCGGCTAGCGGGACCAAAAGCTCCTACGAGCAGTACTTC.

The J gene is TRBJ1-5, the V gene TRBV19, with D maybe TRBD1 (6 bases). Germline V lookup: CDR1 LNHDA, CDR2 SQIVND (reference sequence). The CDR3 sequence is 15 residues long. V lost 7 bases and J 4 bases, leaving 17 bases between the germline ends. The CDR3 loop reads CASTPFGGPNQPQHF. CDR3 in DNA: TGTGCCAGTACTCCCTTCGGGGGGCCAAATCAGCCCCAGCATTTT. Complete variable domain (other parts from reference TRBV19 and TRBJ1-5): DGGITQSPKYLFRKEGQNVTLSCEQNLNHDAMYWYRQDPGQGLRLIYYSQIVNDFQKGDIAEGYSVSREKKESFPLTVTSAQKNPTAFYLCASTPFGGPNQPQHFGDGTRLSIL.

The chain recombines TRBV5-8 with TRBJ1-2; 8 nucleotides line up with TRBD1. Germline V gene data show CDR1 as SGHTS and CDR2 as YDEGEE. After removal of 4 bases from V and 5 bases from J, the junction contained 7 bases not matched to a gene. This CDR3 contains 14 residues. The CDR3 DNA is TGTGCCAGCAGCCGAGGACAGGGACTTTATGGCTACACCTTC. Encoded protein: CASSRGQGLYGYTF.

The CDR3 spells CSVPGQGARGANVLTF. The DNA for the CDR3 is TGCAGCGTTCCGGGACAGGGGGCGCGGGGGGCCAACGTCCTGACTTTC. This rearrangement joins TRBV29-1 to TRBJ2-6, with 12 bases fitting TRBD1. V shed 5 bases, J shed 4 bases, and the junction held 6 bases outside the gene matches. The CDR3 is made up of 16 amino acids. Germline lookup yields CDR1 SQVTM and CDR2 ANQGSEA.

The chain combines TRBV6-1 with TRBJ1-6; D is ambiguous. This CDR3 has 12 amino acids. V dropped 10 bases and J dropped 7 bases, with 11 bases sitting between them. From germline, CDR1 is MNHNS and CDR2 SASEGT. CDR3 sequence reads: CATAGRNSPLHF. The CDR3 DNA is TGTGCCACGGCGGGTCGGAATTCACCCCTCCACTTT.

V gene TRBV5-1 combines with J gene TRBJ2-7; possibly TRBD2 for D (7 bases). This CDR3 region has 17 residues. V was shortened by 3 bases and J by 5 bases, with 24 bases between the two germline ends. CDR1 is SGHRS and CDR2 is YFSETQ in the germline V gene. In DNA form, the CDR3 reads TGCGCCAGCAGCTCTGGGGGGGGGCCCCTACCTTGGGACGAGCAGTACTTC. Protein: CASSSGGGPLPWDEQYF.

The J gene is TRBJ2-7, the V gene TRBV10-3; a possible D gene is TRBD1 (6 bases). CDR3 size: 14 residues. The germline V gene has CDR1 ENHRY and CDR2 SYGVKD. V lost 6 bases, J lost 0 bases, and 12 bases lay in between. The CDR3 sequence is CAIRINRASYEQYF. The CDR3 bases are TGTGCCATCAGGATTAACAGGGCCTCCTACGAGCAGTACTTC.

The genes are TRBV2 and TRBJ2-3, with TRBD2 matching over 8 bases. V was clipped by 5 bases and J by 5 bases; unmatched bases: 9. CDR3 length: 15 amino acids. Germline-derived CDR1 and CDR2 are SNHLY and FYNNEI. CDR3 sequence (DNA): TGTGCCAGCAGTCTCGTAGAGCGGGAGAGAGATACGCAGTATTTT. It codes for CASSLVERERDTQYF.

The rearrangement links TRBV19 to TRBJ2-7; D is unresolved. Per the germline V gene, CDR1 is LNHDA and CDR2 is SQIVND (reference sequence). The V gene lost 4 bases and the J gene lost 0 bases, with 13 bases spanning the gap. The CDR3 contains 15 residues. The CDR3 nucleotides read TGTGCCAGTAGTACCCCCGACAAGAGCTCCTACGAGCAGTACTTC. This gives the protein CASSTPDKSSYEQYF.